This T cell receptor (beta chain) was documented in a study of blood T cell repertoires in COVID-19. Across the whole study: PBMCs, B-cell-depleted T cells, or T cells were the source of the cDNA or gDNA that made up the material.

Germline assignment: CDR1 SGHVS and CDR2 FNYEAQ. This CDR3 comprises 13 residues. With 5 bases clipped from V and 15 bases from J, the junction kept 11 bases outside the gene matches. Profiling relied on immunoSEQ multiplex PCR, and the TCRdb table lists in-frame clones only, not all of them. The table shows over 150,000 clones, with 84% occurring only once. This receptor was taken from a young man with active or convalescent COVID-19. This chain joins TRBV7-6 and TRBJ1-4, with TRBD1 identical over 8 bases. Sequencing used peripheral blood. CDR3 protein: CASSVGTGGFLFF. In nucleotides, the CDR3 is TGTGCCAGCAGCGTCGGGACAGGTGGCTTTTTGTTTTTT.